The 30 T cell receptor beta chains below were found in one sample sequenced in a study of T cells in Graves' hyperthyroidism and ophthalmopathy. Amplified TCR beta CDR3 regions derived from RNA transcripts. HTBI primers drove first-round RT-PCR of the TCR CDR3. TCRdb re-called the multiplex PCR reads through MiXCR, storing one row per CDR3 protein. The profile shows hundreds of thousands of distinct CDR3 sequences, roughly 17% of them singletons. Sequenced input: blood. The receptors come from a woman aged 30 to 39 with Graves' hyperthyroidism.

This clonotype appeared many times. This sequence joins TRBV12-3 or TRBV12-4 and TRBJ2-1; 9 nucleotides agree with TRBD2. The CDR3 contains 14 residues. Trimming at V came to 6 bases and at J to 4 bases, leaving 4 bases not matched to a gene. Here the CDR3 DNA reads TGTGCCAGCAGACTAGCGGGCGCTTACAATGAGCAGTTCTTC. Its protein is CASRLAGAYNEQFF.

This clonotype was recorded many times. This chain connects TRBV7-2 to TRBJ2-5; D remains ambiguous. The CDR3 is made up of 14 amino acids. V lost 2 bases and J 5 bases, leaving 12 bases between the germline ends. Per the germline V gene, CDR1 is SGHTA and CDR2 is FQGNSA. CDR3 sequence reads: CASSLMGWMETQYF. CDR3 DNA sequence: TGTGCCAGCAGCTTAATGGGGTGGATGGAGACCCAGTACTTC.

This clonotype occurred many times. The V and J genes are TRBV20-1 and TRBJ2-7; D is undetermined. V was trimmed by 2 bases and J by 3 bases, leaving 11 bases between them. CDR1 is DFQATT, CDR2 SNEGSKA, per germline (reference sequence). The CDR3 has 13 residues. DNA for the CDR3: TGCAGTGCTAGAAGTCGCCCCCTCTACGAGCAGTACTTC. The encoded protein is CSARSRPLYEQYF.

The chain couples TRBV15 to TRBJ2-4; TRBD1 might be the D (6 bases). Germline lookup yields CDR1 LNHNV and CDR2 YYDKDF (reference sequence). With 4 bases removed from V and 0 bases from J, the gap between germline ends came to 13 bases. The CDR3 covers 16 residues. The CDR3 sequence is CATSTNREIAKNIQYF. CDR3 DNA sequence: TGTGCCACCAGCACTAACAGGGAGATAGCCAAAAACATTCAGTACTTC.

This clonotype has only a few counts. The CDR3 nucleotides are TGCGCCAGCAGCTTGGAAGCCAGTCCGAACACTGAAGCTTTCTTT. It specifies CASSLEASPNTEAFF. The J gene is TRBJ1-1, the V gene TRBV5-1; D is unresolved. Between the trimmed V and J ends, which lost 0 bases and 1 base, there was a span of 10 bases. The CDR3 extends over 15 amino acids. Germline CDR1 reads SGHRS; CDR2 reads YFSETQ.

This clonotype has ten or more counts. The chain combines TRBV11-2 with TRBJ2-2; unclear D gene. The germline V gene encodes CDR1 SGHAT and CDR2 FQNNGV. CDR3 length: 13 amino acids. V was pared by 0 bases and J by 4 bases, with 3 bases between. The CDR3 spells CASSLDRTGELFF. The CDR3 bases are TGTGCCAGCAGCTTAGATCGCACCGGGGAGCTGTTTTTT.

This clonotype came up many times. The gene calls are TRBV20-1 and TRBJ1-2; D gene uncertain. V was clipped by 3 bases and J by 4 bases, with 12 bases between them. Germline CDR1 DFQATT, CDR2 SNEGSKA (reference sequence). CDR3 length: 13 residues. DNA of the CDR3: TGCAGTGCTAGGTCCGGGTCCCCCTATGGCTACACCTTC. Amino acids: CSARSGSPYGYTF.

The chain is built from TRBV19 and TRBJ1-1; 7 nucleotides align to TRBD1. CDR1 is LNHDA and CDR2 is SQIVND in the germline V gene (reference sequence). Trimming at V came to 4 bases and at J to 7 bases, leaving 6 bases not matched to a gene. This CDR3 has 13 amino acids. CDR3: CASSNVRGVEAFF. For the CDR3, the DNA is TGTGCCAGTAGTAATGTCAGGGGGGTTGAAGCTTTCTTT.

In the case of this clonotype: A much larger clone lies one base from this, so it may be a read error. This chain uses TRBV2 with TRBJ1-2; the D gene is possibly TRBD1 (5 bases). The CDR3 consists of 15 residues. Germline CDR1 SNHLY, CDR2 FYNNEI. The CDR3, as DNA: TGTGCCCGCAGTGAACGGTTGAGAGGGGTTCGGGGCTACACCTTC. It encodes CARSERLRGVRGYTF.

This clonotype came up many times. The chain links TRBV6-2 or TRBV6-3 to TRBJ2-5, with D maybe TRBD1 (5 bases). Germline CDR1 reads MNHEY; CDR2 reads SVGEGT. V dropped 2 bases and J dropped 1 base, with 14 bases sitting between them. The CDR3 contains 16 residues. The CDR3 sequence: CASSYGIPTAQETQYF. The CDR3 DNA is TGTGCCAGCAGTTACGGGATCCCGACAGCCCAAGAGACCCAGTACTTC.

This clonotype was observed at least ten times. The chain uses TRBV5-5 and TRBJ1-5, with D perhaps matching TRBD1 (5 bases). Trimming took off 0 bases at V and 0 bases at J, with 7 bases between the two ends. Germline loops: CDR1 SGHKS, CDR2 YYEKEE (reference sequence). This CDR3 is built from 15 residues. CDR3 in amino acids: CASSLGTTSNQPQHF. In DNA form, the CDR3 reads TGTGCCAGCAGCTTGGGGACAACTAGCAATCAGCCCCAGCATTTT.

This clonotype was counted ten times or more. The rearrangement uses TRBV28 and TRBJ1-5; D possibly corresponds to TRBD1 (6 bases). CDR3 length equals 15 residues. V dropped 5 bases and J dropped 6 bases, with 17 bases sitting between them. CDR1 MDHEN and CDR2 SYDVKM come from the germline V gene. Written as DNA, the CDR3 is TGTGCCAGCAGTACACAGGGCTCCGGGAGTCAGCCCCAGCATTTT. Protein: CASSTQGSGSQPQHF.

This clonotype was counted many times. V and J are TRBV6-1 and TRBJ2-5, with 8 bases matching TRBD1. The CDR3 totals 14 residues. Germline loops: CDR1 MNHNS, CDR2 SASEGT. V dropped 10 bases and J dropped 5; count of bases not matched to a gene: 12. DNA for the CDR3: TGTGCCATCGCCCAGGGGGCAGGGAGGGAGACCCAGTACTTC. The encoded protein is CAIAQGAGRETQYF.

This clonotype occurred many times. The chain uses TRBV11-2 and TRBJ2-5; weak D call: TRBD1 (5 bases). The CDR3 totals 14 residues. Germline V gives CDR1 SGHAT, CDR2 FQNNGV. V was cut by 7 bases and J by 1 base, with 13 bases left in between. CDR3 DNA sequence: TGTGCCAGCAATAAGGGGCAGGCCCAAGAGACCCAGTACTTC. Translation: CASNKGQAQETQYF. Together with reference TRBV11-2 and TRBJ2-5, the CDR3 gives the full variable domain: EAGVAQSPRYKIIEKRQSVAFWCNPISGHATLYWYQQILGQGPKLLIQFQNNGVVDDSQLPKDRFSAERLKGVDSTLKIQPAKLEDSAVYLCASNKGQAQETQYFGPGTRLLVL.

This clonotype has more than one count but fewer than ten. A read error may explain this, as a much larger clone is one base away. The rearrangement links TRBV7-9 to TRBJ1-1; weak D call: TRBD1 (6 bases). V dropped 3 bases and J dropped 5 bases, with 10 bases sitting between them. The CDR3 consists of 13 residues. Germline CDR1 and CDR2: SEHNR and FQNEAQ (reference sequence). The CDR3 bases are TGTGCCAGCAGCTTTGGGGGGCAAACTGAAGCTTTCTTT. Residues: CASSFGGQTEAFF.

This CDR3 is CASSPQGTMGTGELFF. The CDR3 nucleotides are TGTGCCAGCTCACCACAAGGGACTATGGGCACCGGGGAGCTGTTTTTT. The chain uses TRBV18 and TRBJ2-2, with 7 bases lining up with TRBD2. The V gene end was trimmed by 1 base and the J gene end by 4 bases; junction bases not matched to a gene: 6. The length of the CDR3 is 16 residues. Germline V gene data show CDR1 as KGHSH and CDR2 as LQKENI.

This clonotype was seen many times. The gene calls are TRBV15 and TRBJ1-1; D is ambiguous. CDR1 and CDR2 from the germline V gene are LNHNV and YYDKDF (reference sequence). V gave up 1 base and J gave up 8 bases, with 8 bases separating them. The CDR3 loop spans 12 amino acids. Written as DNA, the CDR3 is TGTGCCACCAGCAGAGGGGATCCGGAAGCTTTCTTT. Its translation is CATSRGDPEAFF. The full variable domain, its missing parts supplied by reference TRBV15 and TRBJ1-1, is DAMVIQNPRYQVTQFGKPVTLSCSQTLNHNVMYWYQQKSSQAPKLLFHYYDKDFNNEADTPDNFQSRRPNTSFCFLDIRSPGLGDTAMYLCATSRGDPEAFFGQGTRLTVV.

This clonotype was picked up a small number of times. The genes are TRBV12-3 or TRBV12-4 and TRBJ2-3, with D possibly TRBD2 on 6 matching bases. Trimming cost V 4 bases and J 1 base, with 9 bases left between them. The CDR3 loop spans 14 amino acids. The CDR3 protein is CASSSSAGTDTQYF. In DNA, the CDR3 is TGTGCCAGCAGTTCTAGCGCCGGCACAGATACGCAGTATTTT.

This clonotype was picked up many times. The chain combines TRBV7-9 with TRBJ2-1; D is perhaps TRBD1 (6 bases). There are 16 residues in the CDR3. The germline CDR1 and CDR2 sequences are SEHNR and FQNEAQ (reference sequence). Trimming took 5 bases from V and 3 from J, leaving 17 bases between them. CDR3 residues: CASSLYHGQIYNEQFF. The DNA of the CDR3 is TGTGCCAGCAGCCTATATCACGGACAGATCTACAATGAGCAGTTCTTC.

This clonotype was detected ten times or more. The chain has TRBV20-1 and TRBJ2-1; TRBD2 agrees at 9 bases. V lost 0 bases, J lost 3 bases, and 6 bases stayed unmatched. The germline CDR1 and CDR2 sequences are DFQATT and SNEGSKA (reference sequence). The length of the CDR3 is 16 residues. The CDR3 protein is CSARDRLAAHYNEQFF. The DNA for the CDR3 is TGCAGTGCTAGAGATCGACTAGCGGCCCACTACAATGAGCAGTTCTTC.

In its sample, this clonotype was seen many times. The chain recombines TRBV6-1 with TRBJ1-5; maybe TRBD1 (5 bases). CDR1 MNHNS and CDR2 SASEGT come from the germline V gene. The germline V and J ends were trimmed by 8 bases and 2 bases, with 16 bases remaining between them. This CDR3 is 15 amino acids long. CDR3 protein: CASRGLGWGNQPQHF. CDR3 sequence (DNA): TGTGCCAGCCGGGGGTTGGGATGGGGCAATCAGCCCCAGCATTTT.

This clonotype was counted ten times or more. The chain couples TRBV28 to TRBJ2-1; 7 positions match TRBD2. Germline loops: CDR1 MDHEN, CDR2 SYDVKM. The J segment lost 14 bases and the V segment lost 6 bases, leaving 19 bases of the junction unmatched. CDR3 length equals 15 residues. This CDR3 is CASRAGLPGSPIKFF. Written as DNA, the CDR3 is TGTGCCAGCAGAGCGGGACTTCCTGGGTCCCCGATTAAGTTCTTC.

The genes are TRBV29-1 and TRBJ1-2; 11 bases line up with TRBD1. The germline V gene encodes CDR1 SQVTM and CDR2 ANQGSEA. The CDR3 extends over 15 amino acids. After removal of 3 bases from V and 6 bases from J, the junction contained 9 bases not matched to a gene. CDR3 in DNA: TGCAGCGTTGACCTACCGGGACAGGGGGTGGATGGCTACACCTTC. This sequence encodes CSVDLPGQGVDGYTF.

This clonotype was detected many times. The gene calls are TRBV7-2 and TRBJ2-3; 7 nucleotides align to TRBD2. Per the germline V gene, CDR1 is SGHTA and CDR2 is FQGNSA. The CDR3 is 13 residues long. The V segment lost 5 bases and the J segment 6 bases; nucleotides outside the gene matches: 5. The CDR3 DNA sequence: TGTGCCAGCAGCCACCTGGGGGGGGATACGCAGTATTTT. This sequence encodes CASSHLGGDTQYF.

The chain has TRBV3-1 and TRBJ1-6, with a possible D match to TRBD1 (5 bases). Germline CDR1 and CDR2: LGHDT and YNNKEL (reference sequence). CDR3 length: 13 amino acids. V was clipped by 6 bases and J by 11 bases, with 14 bases between them. The CDR3 spells CASRSQGRTPLHF. The CDR3 DNA is TGTGCCAGCAGAAGCCAGGGTAGAACACCCCTCCACTTT.

This clonotype was found a few times. The chain combines TRBV7-2 with TRBJ1-4; 7 nucleotides line up with TRBD1. CDR1 and CDR2 from the germline V gene are SGHTA and FQGNSA. CDR3 length: 15 residues. V was clipped by 1 base and J by 6 bases; unmatched bases: 5. The DNA of the CDR3 is TGTGCCAGCAGCTTAGACCCGGGACAGTATGAAAAACTGTTTTTT. Protein sequence: CASSLDPGQYEKLFF.

This clonotype was detected ten times or more. CDR3 sequence (DNA): TGTGCCAGCACCCCCCCCGTGGGGGTTGATAGCAATCAGCCCCAGCATTTT. Protein product: CASTPPVGVDSNQPQHF. The V and J genes are TRBV28 and TRBJ1-5, with D possibly TRBD1 on 5 matching bases. Trimming cost V 7 bases and J 0 bases, with 19 bases left between them. The CDR3 totals 17 residues. Germline V gene lookup returns CDR1 MDHEN and CDR2 SYDVKM.

The chain is built from TRBV12-3 or TRBV12-4 and TRBJ2-7, with D unresolved. V shed 3 bases and J shed 1 base, with 10 bases lying between them. The CDR3 length is 14 residues. CDR3 loop: CASSFSSGSYEQYF. The DNA for the CDR3 is TGTGCCAGCAGTTTTTCCTCCGGTTCCTACGAGCAGTACTTC.

This clonotype has ten or more counts. The V call is TRBV6-2 or TRBV6-3, the J call TRBJ2-1; the match to TRBD1 covers 12 bases. Germline-derived CDR1 and CDR2 are MNHEY and SVGEGT. Trimming cost V 6 bases and J 7 bases; bases outside gene matches: 10. The CDR3 covers 16 residues. CDR3 sequence reads: CASRILPGQGANEQFF. CDR3 in DNA: TGTGCCAGCAGAATTCTCCCGGGACAGGGGGCGAATGAGCAGTTCTTC.

Ten or more counts support this clonotype. The J gene is TRBJ2-3, the V gene TRBV7-6; 10 bases are a match to TRBD2. The CDR3 totals 18 residues. Germline V CDR1 and CDR2: SGHVS, FNYEAQ. Unmatched junction bases numbered 11, after V lost 4 bases and J lost 1 base. The CDR3 region has the DNA TGTGCCAGCAGCTCCAGACTAGCGGGCTCCACCGGCACAGATACGCAGTATTTT. Protein sequence: CASSSRLAGSTGTDTQYF.